This record concerns one TCR beta chain sequence. No antigen is known for it. The table came from immunoSEQ multiplex PCR; TCRdb's copy has only in-frame clones and leaves some out. The sample yields approximately 92,000 clones, 80% seen once. The data stem from a study of glioma-infiltrating T cells after dendritic cell vaccination. Study-level information: Autologous tumor lysate was loaded overnight onto monocyte-derived dendritic cells grown 7 to 8 days with IL-4 and GM-CSF. Findings and limits, study-wide: TCR clonality showed no direct relationship with survival.

As to time point: after dendritic cell vaccination, including at tumor progression/relapse. Fresh-frozen tumor tissue and more than two years of survival data were available for all. This TCR was recovered from a human donor with glioblastoma. The sample in question was blood, obtained after dendritic cell vaccination.

Here the CDR3 reads CAGGTGLSDTQYF. The CDR3 nucleotides are TGTGCCGGGGGGACAGGGTTATCAGATACGCAGTATTTT. The chain has TRBV7-9 and TRBJ2-3; 9 bases agree with TRBD1. This CDR3 comprises 13 residues. Germline V gene data show CDR1 as SEHNR and CDR2 as FQNEAQ (reference sequence). V lost 11 bases, J lost 4 bases, and 7 bases stayed unmatched.